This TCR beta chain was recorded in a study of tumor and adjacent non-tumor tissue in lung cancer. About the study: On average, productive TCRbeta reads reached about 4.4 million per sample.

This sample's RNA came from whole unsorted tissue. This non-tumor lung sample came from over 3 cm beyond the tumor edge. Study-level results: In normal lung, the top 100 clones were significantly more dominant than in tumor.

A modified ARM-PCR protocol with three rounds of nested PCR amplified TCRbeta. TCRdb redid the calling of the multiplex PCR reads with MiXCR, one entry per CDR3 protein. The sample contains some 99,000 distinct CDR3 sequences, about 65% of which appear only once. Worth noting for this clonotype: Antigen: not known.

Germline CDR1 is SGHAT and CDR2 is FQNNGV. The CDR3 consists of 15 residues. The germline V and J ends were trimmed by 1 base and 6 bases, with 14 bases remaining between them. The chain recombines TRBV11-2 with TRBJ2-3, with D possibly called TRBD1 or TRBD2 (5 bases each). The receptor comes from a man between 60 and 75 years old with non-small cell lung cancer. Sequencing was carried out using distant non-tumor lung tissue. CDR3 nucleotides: TGTGCCAGCAGCTTAGTGGGGGTCCGAATGGATACGCAGTATTTT. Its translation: CASSLVGVRMDTQYF.